A single sample gave rise to the 3 T cell receptor beta chains below, sequenced in a study of shared clonotypes between healthy human individuals. Clones were read by immunoSEQ multiplex PCR, and TCRdb kept only the in-frame ones, dropping some. This sample has about 380,000 clones, with roughly 96% found just once. Material: memory CD8+ T cells sorted from blood. The subset was: CD45RO+ cells pooled with CCR7-negative TemRA cells. Receptors originate from a man aged 25-40 years in good health.

The CDR3 DNA sequence: TGTGCCATCAGGTTAGTGGGAGCTTTCTTT. This translates into CAIRLVGAFF. The chain has TRBV10-3 and TRBJ1-1; no reliable D call. Per the germline V gene, CDR1 is ENHRY and CDR2 is SYGVKD. The CDR3 has 10 amino acids. The V end was cut by 6 bases, the J end by 10 bases, with 9 bases between.

This rearrangement joins TRBV28 to TRBJ2-2; TRBD1 agrees at 7 bases. V shed 3 bases, J shed 15 bases, and the junction held 10 bases outside the gene matches. The CDR3 totals 13 residues. Germline V gene data show CDR1 as MDHEN and CDR2 as SYDVKM. CDR3 bases: TGTGCCAGCAGTTTCCTGACAGGGATGATGGTGTTTTTT. Translation: CASSFLTGMMVFF.

Note on this clone: This may come from a read error, since a much larger clone is one base off. This sample also contains other DNA sequences that code for the same CDR3. The CDR3 loop reads CASSLVETQYF. The CDR3 nucleotides are TGCGCCAGCAGCTTGGTAGAGACCCAGTACTTC. The chain uses TRBV5-1 and TRBJ2-5; D call uncertain. The CDR3 length is 11 residues. Trimming shortened V by 0 bases and J by 4 bases, and 1 base separated the two germline ends. Germline CDR1 is SGHRS and CDR2 is YFSETQ.